The present T cell receptor (beta chain) was sequenced within a study of early T cells in non-severe SARS-CoV-2 infection. The wider study: Whole-blood bulk RNA, unsorted, was sequenced, and chains were unpaired. Study results and limitations: Clonotype matching in VDJdb favored anti-spike CD8 responses and did not capture private and CD4 specificities.

The J segment lost 10 bases and the V segment lost 6 bases, leaving 10 bases of the junction unmatched. Germline CDR1 reads MNHEY; CDR2 reads SVGAGI. CDR3 size: 13 residues. Unique molecular identifiers tagged individual cDNA molecules. TCRdb reanalysed the 5' RACE reads using MiXCR and keeps one entry per CDR3 protein. This sample yields 88,000 or so distinct CDR3 sequences, of which more than 13% are seen a single time; 4.5% to 7% belongs to the top ten. Notes on this clonotype: Its antigen is currently unknown.

Material: whole blood. The TCR was taken from an adult who was a healthcare worker with PCR-confirmed SARS-CoV-2 infection or an uninfected control (not recorded which). The chain joins TRBV6-5 to TRBJ2-5, with 8 bases fitting TRBD1. CDR3: CASRTGQDRDQYF. CDR3 coding DNA: TGTGCCAGCAGAACGGGACAGGATCGGGACCAGTACTTC.